This T cell receptor (beta chain) comes out of a study of shared clonotypes between healthy human individuals. TCRdb's copy holds only in-frame clones and misses some; the assay was immunoSEQ multiplex PCR. The data show about 800,000 clones, about 96% seen once. Cells designated naive CD8 were CD45RO-negative and were positively selected for CCR7, with terminally differentiated effector memory CD45RA+ cells excluded. CDR1 MNHEY and CDR2 SVGAGI come from the germline V gene. V gave up 0 bases and J gave up 6 bases, with 13 bases separating them. The CDR3 totals 15 residues. The TCR sequence derives from a man younger than 40 in good health. The specimen sequenced was naive CD8+ T cells sorted from blood. V and J are TRBV6-5 and TRBJ2-3, with D perhaps TRBD1 (6 bases). CDR3 sequence reads: CASSYSWGREDTQYF. The CDR3 nucleotides read TGTGCCAGCAGTTACTCTTGGGGGCGCGAGGATACGCAGTATTTT.